The sequence of this TCR beta chain was determined in a study of T cell responses to AZD1222 COVID-19 vaccine. Comments on this clone: What it recognizes is unknown.

The method was immunoSEQ multiplex PCR; TCRdb's version includes in-frame clones alone and lacks a portion of them. The table records 85,000 to 100,000 clones, 65% to 90% of them present only once. The study's findings and limits: When two AZD1222 doses had been given, Spike-specific TCR breadth and depth rose. The CD4 TCRs associated with vaccination extended across spike and predominated at 160-218 and 743-854. Clonal diversity may have been underestimated in mostly white British donors.

The CDR3 runs 12 residues. Trimming took off 6 bases at V and 9 bases at J, with 12 bases between the two ends. The receptor's source is an adult in good health. The chain joins TRBV12-3 or TRBV12-4 to TRBJ2-1, with D perhaps TRBD2 (5 bases). The specimen comprised peripheral blood, sampled on day 0 of AZD1222 vaccination. The CDR3 loop reads CASSRGPAEQFF. DNA of the CDR3: TGTGCCAGCAGCCGAGGGCCCGCTGAGCAGTTCTTC.